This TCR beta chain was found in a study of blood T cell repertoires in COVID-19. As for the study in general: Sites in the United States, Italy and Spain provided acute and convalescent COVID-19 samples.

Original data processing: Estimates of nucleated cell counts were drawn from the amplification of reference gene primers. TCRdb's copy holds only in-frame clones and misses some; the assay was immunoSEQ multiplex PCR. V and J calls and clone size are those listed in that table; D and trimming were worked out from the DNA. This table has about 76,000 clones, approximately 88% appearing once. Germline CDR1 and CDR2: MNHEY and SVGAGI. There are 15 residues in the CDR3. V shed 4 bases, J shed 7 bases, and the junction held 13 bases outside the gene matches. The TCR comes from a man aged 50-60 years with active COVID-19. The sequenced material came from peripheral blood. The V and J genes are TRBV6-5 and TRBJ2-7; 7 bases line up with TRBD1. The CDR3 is CASSFKPTGVVEQYF. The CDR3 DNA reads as TGTGCCAGCAGTTTCAAACCCACAGGGGTAGTGGAGCAGTACTTC.